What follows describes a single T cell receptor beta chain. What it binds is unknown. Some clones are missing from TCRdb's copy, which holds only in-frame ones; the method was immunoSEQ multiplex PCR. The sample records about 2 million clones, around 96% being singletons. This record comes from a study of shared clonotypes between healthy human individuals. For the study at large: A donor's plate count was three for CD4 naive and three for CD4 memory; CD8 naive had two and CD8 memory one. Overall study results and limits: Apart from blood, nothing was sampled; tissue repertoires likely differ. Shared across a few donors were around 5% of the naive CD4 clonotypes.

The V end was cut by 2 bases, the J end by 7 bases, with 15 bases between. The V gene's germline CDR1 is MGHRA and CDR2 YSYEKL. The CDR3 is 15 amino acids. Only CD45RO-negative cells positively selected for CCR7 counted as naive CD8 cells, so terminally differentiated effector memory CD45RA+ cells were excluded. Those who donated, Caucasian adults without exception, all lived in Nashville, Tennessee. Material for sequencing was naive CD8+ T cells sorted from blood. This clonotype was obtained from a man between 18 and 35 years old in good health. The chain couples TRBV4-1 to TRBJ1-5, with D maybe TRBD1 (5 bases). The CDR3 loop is CASSQFPAGHQPQHF. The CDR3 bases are TGCGCCAGCAGCCAATTTCCGGCAGGGCACCAGCCCCAGCATTTT.